The rows below give T cell receptor beta chains drawn from one sample of a study of T-cell reconstitution after alpha-beta-depleted transplantation in children. Using its own MiXCR run on the PCR reads, TCRdb lists one record per CDR3 protein. The table has around 580,000 distinct CDR3 sequences, over 25% seen once. The sample here was PBMCs, taken before TCRalphabeta/CD19-depleted stem cell transplant. These receptors originate from a boy under two years old with Wiskott-Aldrich syndrome, due to receive a stem cell transplant. Both conserved end residues are part of each CDR3. D genes are given only for firm matches. The size entry is marked missing in some rows and otherwise reads once, few, many or a size class.

TRBD1	few	TRBJ2-5	TRBV29-1	TGCAGCGTTGAAACAGGGGCGCAAGAGACCCAGTACTTC	CSVETGAQETQYF
-	-	TRBJ1-2	TRBV28	TGTGCCAGCAGCCCAAGTTGGATGGAGGGGTATGGCTACACCTTC	CASSPSWMEGYGYTF
-	-	TRBJ1-2	TRBV29-1	TGCAGCTCCGGTGGGTTCGGGGGAAGCTATGGCTACACCTTC	CSSGGFGGSYGYTF
TRBD2	few	TRBJ2-1	TRBV11-2	TGTGCCAGCAGCTTAGTGGGACTAGCGGGGAATGAGCAGTTCTTC	CASSLVGLAGNEQFF
-	-	TRBJ1-2	TRBV21-1	TGTGCCAGCAGCAAGTTCCGGGTTCGCTATGGCTACACCTTC	CASSKFRVRYGYTF
-	few	TRBJ1-5	TRBV7-9	TGTGCCAGCAGCTTAGATGGAGTATCTCAGCCCCAGCATTTT	CASSLDGVSQPQHF
-	few	TRBJ1-5	TRBV27	TGTGCCAGCCATCCGGGCAGGACGTGGTCCAATCAGCCCCAGCATTTT	CASHPGRTWSNQPQHF
TRBD1	-	TRBJ1-2	TRBV7-9	TGTGCCAGCAGCCAGACCGGGACAGGGGGCGACTATGGCTACACCTTC	CASSQTGTGGDYGYTF
-	once	TRBJ1-3	TRBV12-3/TRBV12-4	TGTGCCAGCAGTTTACGCCGACGGACGGGAAACACCATATATTTT	CASSLRRRTGNTIYF
TRBD2	-	TRBJ2-5	TRBV5-1	TGCGCCAGCAGATGGACTAGCGGGAAAGAGACCCAGTACTTC	CASRWTSGKETQYF
TRBD1	few	TRBJ1-1	TRBV5-1	TGCGCCAGCAGCCGGGACAGGGGGCGGAACACTGAAGCTTTCTTT	CASSRDRGRNTEAFF
TRBD2	-	TRBJ2-1	TRBV5-1	TGCGCCAGCAGCCTAATAGCGGGAGGGCCCTCCAGAAGCTACAATGAGCAGTTCTTC	CASSLIAGGPSRSYNEQFF
TRBD2	-	TRBJ2-1	TRBV13	TGTGCCAGCAGCTCCGCCGGGACTAGTTACAATGAGCAGTTCTTC	CASSSAGTSYNEQFF
TRBD1	-	TRBJ1-2	TRBV4-2	TGTGCCAGCAGCCAAGAGACAGGGGGCGCTTCCAACTATGGCTACACCTTC	CASSQETGGASNYGYTF
TRBD1	-	TRBJ2-5	TRBV5-1	TGCGCCAGCAGCTCGACAGGGACAGAGGAGACCCAGTACTTC	CASSSTGTEETQYF
-	-	TRBJ2-1	TRBV10-2	TGCGCCAGCAGGAGTGTCAATGAGCAGTTCTTC	CASRSVNEQFF
TRBD1	-	TRBJ1-6	TRBV20-1	TGCAGTGCTAGTAGAGACAGGGTGGATTCACCCCTCCACTTT	CSASRDRVDSPLHF
-	few	TRBJ2-2	TRBV5-1	TGCGCCAGCAGCTTGGGACAGACCACCGGGGAGCTGTTTTTT	CASSLGQTTGELFF
-	few	TRBJ1-1	TRBV10-3	TGTGCCATCAGTGGTCTGGCAGGCATGAACACTGAAGCTTTCTTT	CAISGLAGMNTEAFF
-	many	TRBJ2-7	TRBV5-1	TGCGCCAGCAGCCCTATCAAGGACGTGGCGGCCGAGCAGTACTTC	CASSPIKDVAAEQYF
-	few	TRBJ2-5	TRBV29-1	TGCAGCGTCTGGGGACCCGGAGGGGGAGAGACCCAGTACTTC	CSVWGPGGGETQYF
-	few	TRBJ2-3	TRBV20-1	TGCAGTGCTTATAGCGGAGCTGGAGGAGATACGCAGTATTTT	CSAYSGAGGDTQYF
-	-	TRBJ1-2	TRBV20-1	TGCAGTGCTCCCCGAACGGGAGCTGGGGTGGATGGCTACACCTTC	CSAPRTGAGVDGYTF
TRBD1	once	TRBJ2-7	TRBV5-1	TGCGCCAGCAGCTTGGATGGGACAGGGGCCTACGAGCAGTACTTC	CASSLDGTGAYEQYF
-	few	TRBJ2-1	TRBV24-1	TGTGCCACCCGTTCCGGCTCCTACAATGAGCAGTTCTTC	CATRSGSYNEQFF
-	-	TRBJ1-5	TRBV20-1	TGCAGTGCCCTCTCGATGGGTGGATTGGGCAATCAGCCCCAGCATTTT	CSALSMGGLGNQPQHF
-	-	TRBJ1-1	TRBV9	TGTGCCAGCAGCGAGAGGCAGGGTGGTTCTGAAGCTTTCTTT	CASSERQGGSEAFF
TRBD2	-	TRBJ2-1	TRBV5-1	TGCGCCAGCAGCTGGCAAAATAGCGGGATATACAATGAGCAGTTCTTC	CASSWQNSGIYNEQFF
-	-	TRBJ2-2	TRBV20-1	TGCAGTGCTAGTAGGATAAGGGGGAGTACGACCGGGGAGCTGTGTTTT	CSASRIRGSTTGELCF
TRBD1	-	TRBJ2-1	TRBV27	TGTGCCAGCAGGGTAAGGGACAGGTTACTTAGGGAGCAGTTCTTC	CASRVRDRLLREQFF
TRBD2	-	TRBJ2-1	TRBV3-1	TGTGCCAGCAGCCCCATTGCACTAGCGAACCATGAGCAGTTCTTC	CASSPIALANHEQFF
-	-	TRBJ2-5	TRBV5-1	TGCGCCAGCAGCTTGGCAGGGACCCTAGAGACCCAGTACTTC	CASSLAGTLETQYF
TRBD1	-	TRBJ2-2	TRBV5-1	TGCGCCAGCAGCCCCCGGACAGGGAAAGAAGCCGGGGAGCTGTTTTTT	CASSPRTGKEAGELFF
-	-	TRBJ2-2	TRBV5-6	TGTGCCAGCAGCCGTCTTCATACCGGGGAGCTGTTTTTT	CASSRLHTGELFF
-	-	TRBJ2-2	TRBV10-1	TGCGCCAGCAGTGAAGTGGCGGCGGACACCGGGGAGCTGTTTTTT	CASSEVAADTGELFF
-	-	TRBJ2-5	TRBV5-1	TGCGCCAGCAGCCCCCGGACCGCAGTAGAAGAGACCCAGTACTTC	CASSPRTAVEETQYF
-	few	TRBJ1-1	TRBV21-1	TGTGCCAGCAGCAGGGTAGGGGGTATGGCCACTGAAGCTTTCTTT	CASSRVGGMATEAFF
TRBD2	few	TRBJ2-5	TRBV12-3/TRBV12-4	TGTGCCAGCAGAAGAGAGCGGGGCCAAGAGACCCAGTACTTC	CASRRERGQETQYF
-	-	TRBJ2-5	TRBV20-1	TGCAGTGCTAGAGGTGGGCTAGCTGTTGGCGAGACCCAGTACTTC	CSARGGLAVGETQYF
TRBD2	-	TRBJ2-3	TRBV7-2	TGTGCCAGCAGCCTAAGCGGGAGGTCTGCAGATACGCAGTATTTT	CASSLSGRSADTQYF
TRBD1	-	TRBJ2-2	TRBV12-3/TRBV12-4	TGTGCCAGCAGTTTGACAGGGAGTAGAACCGGGGAGCTGTTTTTT	CASSLTGSRTGELFF
TRBD2	-	TRBJ2-7	TRBV6-1	TGTGCCAGCACCAGCGGGAGAAGCTCCTACGAGCAGTACTTC	CASTSGRSSYEQYF
TRBD2	-	TRBJ2-5	TRBV29-1	TGCAGCGTTGGAGCGGGAGGAGGAGAGACCCAGTACTTC	CSVGAGGGETQYF
-	-	TRBJ1-5	TRBV25-1	TGTGCCAGCAGACACCGGGTCTATAGCAATCAGCCCCAGCATTTT	CASRHRVYSNQPQHF
TRBD2	-	TRBJ2-2	TRBV5-6	TGTGCCAGCAGCTTGGACGGGAGGGCCACCGGGGAGCTGTTTTTT	CASSLDGRATGELFF
-	-	TRBJ2-5	TRBV7-8	TGTGCCAGCAGCTTAGCTTGGCAGAACCAAGAGACCCAGTACTTC	CASSLAWQNQETQYF
-	-	TRBJ2-3	TRBV7-6	TGTGCCAGCAGCTTACCCGAGCGGGGCACAGATACGCAGTATTTT	CASSLPERGTDTQYF
TRBD2	-	TRBJ2-3	TRBV20-1	TGCAGTGCGTCGACTAGCGGGAGGGCCCCCGGGCAGTATTTT	CSASTSGRAPGQYF
-	few	TRBJ2-5	TRBV3-1	TGTGCCAGCAGCCAAGTGCCTTGGGACCTCGAAGAGACCCAGTACTTC	CASSQVPWDLEETQYF
TRBD1	-	TRBJ1-5	TRBV6-1	TGTGCCAGCAGAGACAGGGAGAGCAATCAGCCCCAGCATTTT	CASRDRESNQPQHF
-	-	TRBJ2-2	TRBV5-1	TGCGCCAGCCGCCTCAACGGGAGAAACACCGGGGAGCTGTTTTTT	CASRLNGRNTGELFF
TRBD2	-	TRBJ2-5	TRBV9	TGTGCCAGCAGCGTAGCCAGCGGGAGAAGCCAAGAGACCCAGTACTTC	CASSVASGRSQETQYF
-	-	TRBJ2-1	TRBV5-1	TGCGCCAGCAGCTTGACTCCGGTCTACAGCTCCTACAATGAGCAGTTCTTC	CASSLTPVYSSYNEQFF
-	few	TRBJ2-2	TRBV6-1	TGTGCCAGCAGTAGGGACGGCACCGGGGAGCTGTTTTTT	CASSRDGTGELFF
-	-	TRBJ2-2	TRBV7-7	TGTGCCAGCGGGGGTTCGGCGAACACCGGGGAGCTGTTTTTT	CASGGSANTGELFF